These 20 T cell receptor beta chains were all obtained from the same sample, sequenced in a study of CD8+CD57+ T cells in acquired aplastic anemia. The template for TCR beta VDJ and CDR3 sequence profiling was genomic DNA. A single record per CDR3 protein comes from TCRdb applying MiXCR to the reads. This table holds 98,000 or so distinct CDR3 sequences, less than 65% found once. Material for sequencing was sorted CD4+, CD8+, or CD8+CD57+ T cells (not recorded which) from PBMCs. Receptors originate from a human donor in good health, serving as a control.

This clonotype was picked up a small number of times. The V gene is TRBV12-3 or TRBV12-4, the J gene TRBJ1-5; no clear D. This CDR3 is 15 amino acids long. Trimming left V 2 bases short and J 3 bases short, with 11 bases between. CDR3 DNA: TGTGCCAGCAGTTTATCCACCGGGATCAATCAGCCCCAGCATTTT. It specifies CASSLSTGINQPQHF.

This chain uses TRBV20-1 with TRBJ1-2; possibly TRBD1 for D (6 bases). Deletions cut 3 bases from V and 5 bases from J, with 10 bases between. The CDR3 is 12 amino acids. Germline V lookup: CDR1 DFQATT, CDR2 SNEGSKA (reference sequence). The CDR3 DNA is TGCAGTGCTAGCCGGCAGGGGTATGGCTACACCTTC. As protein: CSASRQGYGYTF.

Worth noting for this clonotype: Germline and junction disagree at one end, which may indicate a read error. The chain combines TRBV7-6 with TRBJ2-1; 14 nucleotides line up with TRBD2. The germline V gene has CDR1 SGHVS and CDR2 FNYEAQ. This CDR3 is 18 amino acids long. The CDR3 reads CASSSGTRTSGRQNEQFF. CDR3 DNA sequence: TGTGCTAGCAGTTCCGGGACAAGGACTAGCGGGAGGCAAAATGAGCAGTTCTTC.

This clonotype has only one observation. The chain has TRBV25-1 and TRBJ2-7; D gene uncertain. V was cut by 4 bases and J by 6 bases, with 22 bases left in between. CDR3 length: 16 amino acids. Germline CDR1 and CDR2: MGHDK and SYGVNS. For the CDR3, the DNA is TGTGCCAGCAGTGCGAAACCCGTCGACGCGCTCCCCGAGCAGTACTTC. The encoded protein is CASSAKPVDALPEQYF.

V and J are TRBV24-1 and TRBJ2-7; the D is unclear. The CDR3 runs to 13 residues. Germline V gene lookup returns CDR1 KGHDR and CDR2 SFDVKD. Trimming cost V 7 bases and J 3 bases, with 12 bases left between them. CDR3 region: CATSPGWIYEQYF. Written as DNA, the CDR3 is TGTGCCACCAGCCCCGGATGGATCTACGAGCAGTACTTC.

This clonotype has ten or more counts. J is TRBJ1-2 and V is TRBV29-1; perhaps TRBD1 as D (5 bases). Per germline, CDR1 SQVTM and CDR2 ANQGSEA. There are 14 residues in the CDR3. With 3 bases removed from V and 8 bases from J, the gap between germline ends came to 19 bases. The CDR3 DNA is TGCAGCGTTGAGGACCTGCCCCAGCGACAGGGCTACACCTTC. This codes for CSVEDLPQRQGYTF.

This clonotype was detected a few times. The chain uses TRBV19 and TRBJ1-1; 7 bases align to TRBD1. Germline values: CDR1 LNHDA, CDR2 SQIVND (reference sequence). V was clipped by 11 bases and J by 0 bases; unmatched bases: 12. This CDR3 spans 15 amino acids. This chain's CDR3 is CAWSLEGAMNTEAFF. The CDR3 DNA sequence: TGTGCCTGGAGCCTGGAGGGGGCAATGAACACTGAAGCTTTCTTT.

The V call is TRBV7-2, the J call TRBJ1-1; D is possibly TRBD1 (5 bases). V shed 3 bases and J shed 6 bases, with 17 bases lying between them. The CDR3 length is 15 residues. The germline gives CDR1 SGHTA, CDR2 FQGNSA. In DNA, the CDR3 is TGTGCCAGCAGCTTGGCGCAGGGAGTGTTGGCTGAAGCTTTCTTT. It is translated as CASSLAQGVLAEAFF.

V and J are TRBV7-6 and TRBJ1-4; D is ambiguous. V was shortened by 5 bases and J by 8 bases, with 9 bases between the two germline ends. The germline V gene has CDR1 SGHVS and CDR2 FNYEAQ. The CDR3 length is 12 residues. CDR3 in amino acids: CASSPRREKLFF. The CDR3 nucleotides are TGTGCCAGCAGCCCAAGGCGCGAAAAACTGTTTTTT.

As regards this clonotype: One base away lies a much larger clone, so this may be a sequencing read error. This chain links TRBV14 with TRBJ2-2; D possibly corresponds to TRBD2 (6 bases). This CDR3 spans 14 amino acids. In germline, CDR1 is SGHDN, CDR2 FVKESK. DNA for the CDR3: TGTGCCAGCATCCAAGTCGTGGGAGGCGGGGAGCTGTTTTTT. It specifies CASIQVVGGGELFF.

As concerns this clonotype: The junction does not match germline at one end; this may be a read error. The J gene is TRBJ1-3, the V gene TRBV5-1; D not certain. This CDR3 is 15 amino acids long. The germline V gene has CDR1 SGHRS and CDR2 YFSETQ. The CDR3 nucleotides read TGCGCCAGCAGCTTGGGGCCAGGCTCTGGAAACACCGTATATTTT. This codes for CASSLGPGSGNTVYF.

DNA for the CDR3: TGTGCCAGCAGCTTAGACCGACAGCCCAATGAAAAACTGTTTTTT. Protein product: CASSLDRQPNEKLFF. This sequence joins TRBV7-8 and TRBJ1-4, with D possibly TRBD1 on 5 matching bases. Germline values: CDR1 SGHVS, CDR2 FQNEAQ. The CDR3 runs 15 residues. The V end was cut by 1 base, the J end by 5 bases, with 11 bases between.

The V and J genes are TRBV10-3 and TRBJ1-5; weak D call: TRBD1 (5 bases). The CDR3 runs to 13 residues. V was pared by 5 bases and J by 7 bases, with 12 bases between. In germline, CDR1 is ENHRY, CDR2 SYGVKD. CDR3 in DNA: TGTGCCATCAGTCCCTGGGGGGACCAGCCCCAGCATTTT. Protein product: CAISPWGDQPQHF.

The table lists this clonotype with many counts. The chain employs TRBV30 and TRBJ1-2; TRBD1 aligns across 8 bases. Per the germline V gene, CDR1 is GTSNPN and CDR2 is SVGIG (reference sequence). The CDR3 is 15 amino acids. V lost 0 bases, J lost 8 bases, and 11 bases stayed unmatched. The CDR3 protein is CAWSVGQGSVQGYTF. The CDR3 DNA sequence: TGTGCCTGGAGTGTCGGACAGGGTAGCGTGCAAGGCTACACCTTC.

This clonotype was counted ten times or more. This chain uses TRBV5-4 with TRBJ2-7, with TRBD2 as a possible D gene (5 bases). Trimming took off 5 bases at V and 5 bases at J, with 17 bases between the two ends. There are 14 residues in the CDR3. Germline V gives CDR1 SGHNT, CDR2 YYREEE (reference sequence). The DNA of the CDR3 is TGTGCCAGCAGGTTCCGAAGTGAGGGCGACGAGCAGTACTTC. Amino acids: CASRFRSEGDEQYF.

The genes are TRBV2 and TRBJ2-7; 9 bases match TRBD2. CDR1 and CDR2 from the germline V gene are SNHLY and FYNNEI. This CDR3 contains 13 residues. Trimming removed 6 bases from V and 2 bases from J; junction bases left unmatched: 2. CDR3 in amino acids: CASSPSGAYEQYF. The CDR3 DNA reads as TGTGCCAGCAGCCCTAGCGGGGCCTACGAGCAGTACTTC.

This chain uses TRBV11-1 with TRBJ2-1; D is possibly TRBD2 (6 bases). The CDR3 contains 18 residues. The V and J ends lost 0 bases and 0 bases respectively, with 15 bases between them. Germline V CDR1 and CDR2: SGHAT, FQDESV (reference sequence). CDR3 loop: CASSLALLGGTSYNEQFF. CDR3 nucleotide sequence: TGTGCCAGCAGCTTAGCGCTATTGGGGGGTACCTCCTACAATGAGCAGTTCTTC.

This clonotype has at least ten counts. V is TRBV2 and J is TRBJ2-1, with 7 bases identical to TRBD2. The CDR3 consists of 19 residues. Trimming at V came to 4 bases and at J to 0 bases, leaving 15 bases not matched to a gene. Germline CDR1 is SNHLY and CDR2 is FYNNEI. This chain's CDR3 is CASSGDLLPGRGSYNEQFF. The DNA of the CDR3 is TGTGCCAGCAGTGGGGACCTTCTTCCGGGGAGGGGCTCCTACAATGAGCAGTTCTTC.

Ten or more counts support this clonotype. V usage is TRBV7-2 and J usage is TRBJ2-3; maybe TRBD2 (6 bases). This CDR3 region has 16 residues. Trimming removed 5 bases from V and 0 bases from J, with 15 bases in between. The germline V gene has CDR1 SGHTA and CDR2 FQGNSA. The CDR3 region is CASSNGSISSTDTQYF. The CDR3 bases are TGTGCCAGCAGCAACGGGAGCATTTCTAGCACAGATACGCAGTATTTT.

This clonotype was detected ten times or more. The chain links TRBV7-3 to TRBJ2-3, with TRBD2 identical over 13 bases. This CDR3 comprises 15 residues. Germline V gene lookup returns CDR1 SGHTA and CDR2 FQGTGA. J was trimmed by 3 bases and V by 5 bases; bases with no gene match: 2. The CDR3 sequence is CASSTSGGGTDTQYF. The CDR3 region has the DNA TGTGCCAGCAGCACTAGCGGGGGGGGGACAGATACGCAGTATTTT.